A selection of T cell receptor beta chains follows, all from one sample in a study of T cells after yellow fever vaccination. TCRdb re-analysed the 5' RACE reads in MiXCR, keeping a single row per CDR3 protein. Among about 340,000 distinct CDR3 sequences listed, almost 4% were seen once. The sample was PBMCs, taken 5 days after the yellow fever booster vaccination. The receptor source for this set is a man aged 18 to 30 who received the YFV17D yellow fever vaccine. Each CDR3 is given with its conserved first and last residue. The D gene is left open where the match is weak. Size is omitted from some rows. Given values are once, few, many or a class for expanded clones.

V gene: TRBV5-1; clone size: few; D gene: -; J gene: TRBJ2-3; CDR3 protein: CASSVRAPDTQYF; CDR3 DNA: TGCGCCAGCAGCGTGCGGGCCCCAGATACGCAGTATTTT
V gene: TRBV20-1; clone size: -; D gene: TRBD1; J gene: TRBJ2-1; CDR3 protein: CSGSGTGGSYNEQFF; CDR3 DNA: TGCAGTGGTTCCGGGACAGGGGGTTCATACAATGAGCAGTTCTTC
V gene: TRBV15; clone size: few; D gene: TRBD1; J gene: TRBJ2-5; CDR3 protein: CATSGRQGYETQYF; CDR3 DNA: TGTGCCACCAGCGGGCGACAGGGGTACGAGACCCAGTACTTC
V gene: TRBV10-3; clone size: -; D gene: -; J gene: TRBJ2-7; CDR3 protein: CAIQGSSYEQYF; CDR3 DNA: TGTGCCATCCAGGGTAGCTCCTACGAGCAGTACTTC
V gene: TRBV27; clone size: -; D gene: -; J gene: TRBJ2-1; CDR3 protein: CASNGWETNEQFF; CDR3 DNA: TGTGCCAGCAATGGGTGGGAAACGAATGAGCAGTTCTTC
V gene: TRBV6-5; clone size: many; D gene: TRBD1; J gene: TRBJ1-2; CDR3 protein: CASRPRDSNYGYTF; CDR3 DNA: TGTGCCAGCAGACCTCGGGACAGCAACTATGGCTACACCTTC
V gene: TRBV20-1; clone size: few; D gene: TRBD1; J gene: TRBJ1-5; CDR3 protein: CSARRTGGLDQPQHF; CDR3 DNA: TGCAGTGCTAGACGGACAGGGGGCCTAGATCAGCCCCAGCATTTT
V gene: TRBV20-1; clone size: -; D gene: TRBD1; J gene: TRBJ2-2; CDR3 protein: CSAGDRKQGANGELFF; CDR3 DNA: TGCAGTGCTGGAGACCGTAAACAGGGGGCGAACGGGGAGCTGTTTTTT
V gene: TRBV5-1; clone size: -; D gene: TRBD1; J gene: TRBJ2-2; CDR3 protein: CASSLEGQGASGELFF; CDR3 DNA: TGCGCCAGCAGCTTGGAGGGACAGGGGGCGTCCGGGGAGCTGTTTTTT
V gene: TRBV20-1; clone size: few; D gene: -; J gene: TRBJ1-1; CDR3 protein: CSARDSQGLNTEAFF; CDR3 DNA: TGCAGTGCTAGAGATTCGCAGGGTTTGAACACTGAAGCTTTCTTT
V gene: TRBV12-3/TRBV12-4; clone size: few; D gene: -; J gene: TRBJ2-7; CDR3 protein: CASSLRGMDYEQYF; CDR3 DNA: TGTGCCAGCAGTTTAAGAGGGATGGACTACGAGCAGTACTTC
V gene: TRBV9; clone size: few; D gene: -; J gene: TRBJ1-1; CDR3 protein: CASSVFGSTEAFF; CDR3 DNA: TGTGCCAGCAGCGTATTCGGTAGCACTGAAGCTTTCTTT
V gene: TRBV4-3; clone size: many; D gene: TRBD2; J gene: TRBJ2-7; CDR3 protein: CASSQGGGTFTYEQYF; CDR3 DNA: TGCGCCAGCAGCCAAGGGGGGGGGACTTTTACCTACGAGCAGTACTTC
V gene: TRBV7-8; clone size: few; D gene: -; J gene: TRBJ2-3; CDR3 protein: CASSLLGLSDTQYF; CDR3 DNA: TGTGCCAGCAGCTTACTCGGACTGTCAGATACGCAGTATTTT
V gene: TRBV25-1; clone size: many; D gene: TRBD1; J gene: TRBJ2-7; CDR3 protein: CASSALDRGYEQYF; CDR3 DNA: TGTGCCAGCAGTGCCCTCGACAGGGGATACGAGCAGTACTTC
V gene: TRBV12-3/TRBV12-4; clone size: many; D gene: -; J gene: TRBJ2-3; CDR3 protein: CASSHRDTSTDTQYF; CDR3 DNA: TGTGCCAGCAGTCACAGGGATACTAGCACAGATACGCAGTATTTT
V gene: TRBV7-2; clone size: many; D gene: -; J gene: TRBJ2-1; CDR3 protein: CASTPVVDGARNEQFF; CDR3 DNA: TGTGCCAGCACCCCGGTCGTTGATGGGGCGCGGAATGAGCAGTTCTTC
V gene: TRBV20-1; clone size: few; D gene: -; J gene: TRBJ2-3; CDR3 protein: CSARIGGGPDTQYF; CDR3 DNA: TGCAGTGCTAGGATTGGGGGGGGCCCGGATACGCAGTATTTT
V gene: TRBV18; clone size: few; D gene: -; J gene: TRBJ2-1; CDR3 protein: CASSPRRTGGVNEQFF; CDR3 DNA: TGTGCCAGCTCACCACGCAGGACAGGAGGGGTCAATGAGCAGTTCTTC
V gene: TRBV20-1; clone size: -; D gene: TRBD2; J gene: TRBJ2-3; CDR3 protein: CSAGASGGHIKDTQYF; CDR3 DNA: TGCAGTGCCGGGGCTAGCGGGGGTCACATCAAAGATACGCAGTATTTT
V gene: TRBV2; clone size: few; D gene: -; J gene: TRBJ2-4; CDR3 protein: CASRRGAGYAQNIQYF; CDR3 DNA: TGTGCCAGCAGAAGGGGGGCAGGATACGCTCAAAACATTCAGTACTTC
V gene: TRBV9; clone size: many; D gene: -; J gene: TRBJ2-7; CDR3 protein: CASSVELSTSYEQYF; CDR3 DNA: TGTGCCAGCAGCGTAGAACTTAGTACCTCCTACGAGCAGTACTTC
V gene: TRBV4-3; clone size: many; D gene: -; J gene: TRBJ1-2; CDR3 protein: CASSLGKKANYGYTF; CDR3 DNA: TGCGCCAGCAGCCTCGGGAAGAAAGCTAACTATGGCTACACCTTC
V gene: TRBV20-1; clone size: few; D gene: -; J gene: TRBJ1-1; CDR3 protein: CSARVPGRTEAFF; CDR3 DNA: TGCAGTGCTAGAGTCCCAGGGCGAACTGAAGCTTTCTTT
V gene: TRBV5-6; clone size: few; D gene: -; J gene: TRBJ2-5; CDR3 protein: CASSSQAQETQYF; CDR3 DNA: TGTGCCAGCAGCTCACAGGCCCAAGAGACCCAGTACTTC
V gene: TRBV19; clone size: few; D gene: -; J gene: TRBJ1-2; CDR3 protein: CASSIEQKSDGYTF; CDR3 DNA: TGTGCCAGTAGTATCGAACAGAAGAGCGATGGCTACACCTTC
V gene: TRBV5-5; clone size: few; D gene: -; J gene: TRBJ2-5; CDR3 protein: CASSAGHLQETQYF; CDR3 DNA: TGTGCCAGCAGCGCGGGACACCTCCAAGAGACCCAGTACTTC
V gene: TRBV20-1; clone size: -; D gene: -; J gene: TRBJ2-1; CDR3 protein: CSATGTTWNEQFF; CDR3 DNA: TGCAGTGCTACCGGGACGACATGGAATGAGCAGTTCTTC
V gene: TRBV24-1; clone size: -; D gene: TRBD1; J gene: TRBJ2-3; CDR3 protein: CATSDLGQGSDTQYF; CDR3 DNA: TGTGCCACCAGTGATTTGGGACAGGGCTCGGATACGCAGTATTTT
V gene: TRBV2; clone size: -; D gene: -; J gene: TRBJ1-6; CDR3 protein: CASSEARSGSYNSPLHF; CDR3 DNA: TGTGCCAGCAGTGAAGCCCGGAGTGGATCCTATAATTCACCCCTCCACTTT